These T cell receptor beta chains were read from a single sample in a study of blood T cell repertoires in COVID-19. Sequencing was performed with immunoSEQ multiplex PCR; in TCRdb, only in-frame clones are kept and a portion is missing. Of around 250,000 clones listed, around four fifths are singletons. Material for sequencing was peripheral blood. The receptors stem from a middle-aged man with active or convalescent COVID-19. CDR3s include the opening cysteine and the closing phenylalanine or tryptophan. D genes are given only for firm matches. Not all rows give a size; the values are once, few, many and, for expanded clones, a class.

J gene | D gene | clone size | V gene | CDR3 protein | CDR3 DNA
TRBJ2-5 | TRBD1 | NA | TRBV19 | CASSVQGAEETQYF | TGTGCCAGTAGTGTTCAGGGGGCTGAAGAGACCCAGTACTTC
TRBJ1-1 | TRBD1 | NA | TRBV10-3 | CAIRQGSGRAFF | TGTGCCATAAGACAGGGTAGTGGGAGAGCTTTCTTT
TRBJ1-2 | NA | NA | TRBV7-3 | CASSDLDGLDYGYTF | TGTGCCAGCAGTGACTTAGACGGGTTGGACTATGGCTACACCTTC
TRBJ1-1 | NA | NA | TRBV11-3 | CASSLPGVMNTEAFF | TGTGCCAGCAGCCTCCCCGGGGTTATGAACACTGAAGCTTTCTTT
TRBJ1-3 | NA | NA | TRBV4-1 | CASSQIEPGVSGNTIYF | TGCGCCAGCAGCCAGATAGAGCCAGGGGTGTCTGGAAACACCATATATTTT
TRBJ1-3 | TRBD1 | NA | TRBV4-1 | CASSQDTGAGNTIYF | TGCGCCAGCAGCCAAGATACAGGGGCTGGAAACACCATATATTTT
TRBJ1-6 | TRBD1 | NA | TRBV2 | CASSLNWDSKNSPLHF | TGTGCCAGCAGTTTAAATTGGGACAGTAAAAATTCACCCCTCCACTTT
TRBJ1-6 | TRBD1 | NA | TRBV28 | CASIPATGGLHF | TGTGCCAGCATTCCCGCAACAGGGGGCCTCCACTTT
TRBJ1-2 | NA | NA | TRBV6-1 | CASSEALGRNYGYTF | TGTGCCAGCAGTGAAGCGCTCGGCAGGAACTATGGCTACACCTTC
TRBJ2-5 | TRBD1 | NA | TRBV30 | CAWGTGQSTQYF | TGTGCCTGGGGGACAGGTCAATCGACCCAGTACTTC
TRBJ2-7 | NA | NA | TRBV21-1 | CASTGGEIGSGSSYEQYF | TGTGCCAGCACCGGGGGGGAAATTGGATCCGGTAGCTCCTACGAGCAGTACTTC
TRBJ1-5 | NA | NA | TRBV3-1/TRBV3-2 | CASSQAYSSNQPQHF | TGTGCCAGCAGCCAAGCTTACAGTAGCAATCAGCCCCAGCATTTT
TRBJ2-3 | TRBD1 | NA | TRBV7-9 | CASSLSTGFGTDTQYF | TGTGCCAGCAGCCTATCGACAGGGTTCGGGACAGATACGCAGTATTTT
TRBJ1-5 | NA | NA | TRBV19 | CASSIVTGHGQPQHF | TGTGCCAGTAGTATAGTTACAGGACACGGTCAGCCCCAGCATTTT
TRBJ2-1 | TRBD2 | NA | TRBV5-1 | CASSFVSGSEANEQFF | TGCGCCAGCAGCTTCGTCAGCGGGAGTGAGGCAAATGAGCAGTTCTTC
TRBJ1-5 | NA | NA | TRBV6-1 | CASSERQDFYSNQPQHF | TGTGCCAGCAGTGAAAGGCAGGATTTTTATAGCAATCAGCCCCAGCATTTT
TRBJ1-5 | NA | NA | TRBV7-9 | CASSLGSGGNQPQHF | TGTGCCAGCAGCTTAGGTTCAGGGGGCAATCAGCCCCAGCATTTT
TRBJ1-2 | TRBD1 | NA | TRBV6-5 | CASSYSTVTGGYGYTF | TGTGCCAGCAGTTACTCGACGGTTACAGGGGGCTATGGCTACACCTTC
TRBJ2-7 | TRBD1 | NA | TRBV18 | CASSPSLGQGSYEQYF | TGTGCCAGCTCACCGAGCTTGGGACAGGGCTCCTACGAGCAGTACTTC
TRBJ2-5 | NA | NA | TRBV25-1 | CASSGRREQETQYF | TGTGCCAGCAGTGGGAGGAGGGAACAAGAGACCCAGTACTTC
TRBJ1-1 | TRBD1 | NA | TRBV5-5 | CASSLAGTGETEAFF | TGTGCCAGCAGCTTAGCCGGGACAGGGGAAACTGAAGCTTTCTTT
TRBJ2-5 | NA | NA | TRBV6-2/TRBV6-3 | CASSYVSETQYF | TGTGCCAGCAGTTACGTCTCGGAGACCCAGTACTTC
TRBJ2-6 | TRBD2 | NA | TRBV15 | CATSRDGTTGANVLTF | TGTGCCACCAGCAGAGATGGGACTACTGGGGCCAACGTCCTGACTTTC
TRBJ2-6 | NA | NA | TRBV11-2 | CASSRGISGANVLTF | TGTGCCAGCAGTCGCGGGATCTCTGGGGCCAACGTCCTGACTTTC
TRBJ1-1 | TRBD1 | NA | TRBV7-7 | CASRPYRGANTEAFF | TGTGCTAGCAGACCGTACAGGGGAGCGAACACTGAAGCTTTCTTT
TRBJ1-5 | TRBD1 | NA | TRBV30 | CAWDRGDNQPQHF | TGTGCCTGGGACAGGGGCGACAATCAGCCCCAGCATTTT
TRBJ1-2 | TRBD1 | NA | TRBV5-1 | CASSPDGQGWGWDYGYTF | TGCGCCAGCAGCCCTGATGGACAGGGATGGGGGTGGGACTATGGCTACACCTTC
TRBJ2-7 | TRBD1 | NA | TRBV30 | CAWRATGSGEQYF | TGTGCCTGGAGAGCGACAGGGTCCGGCGAGCAGTACTTC
TRBJ1-2 | NA | NA | TRBV7-9 | CASSLAWAGSKGYTF | TGTGCCAGCAGCTTAGCGTGGGCAGGATCTAAAGGCTACACCTTC
TRBJ2-1 | NA | NA | TRBV7-9 | CASSLEIAQGVEQFF | TGTGCCAGCAGCTTAGAGATAGCCCAAGGCGTTGAGCAGTTCTTC
TRBJ1-4 | NA | NA | TRBV3-1/TRBV3-2 | CASSQDGAVYEKLFF | TGTGCCAGCAGCCAAGATGGGGCAGTATACGAAAAACTGTTTTTT
TRBJ2-7 | TRBD1 | NA | TRBV7-9 | CASSRTGAEQYF | TGTGCCAGCAGCCGGACAGGGGCCGAGCAGTACTTC
TRBJ2-3 | NA | NA | TRBV19 | CASRDVGGNPTPNLSTDTQYF | TGTGCCAGTAGGGACGTTGGGGGGAACCCAACGCCCAACCTTAGCACAGATACGCAGTATTTT
TRBJ1-1 | TRBD1 | NA | TRBV5-1 | CASSGRTGSPSTEAFF | TGCGCCAGCAGCGGCAGGACAGGGAGCCCCAGCACTGAAGCTTTCTTT
TRBJ2-1 | TRBD1 | NA | TRBV4-2 | CASSPGDRGYNEQFF | TGTGCCAGCAGCCCAGGGGACAGGGGATACAATGAGCAGTTCTTC
TRBJ1-2 | NA | few | TRBV12-5 | CASGLGTDYGYTF | TGTGCTAGTGGTTTGGGGACAGACTATGGCTACACCTTC
TRBJ2-2 | TRBD2 | NA | TRBV3-1/TRBV3-2 | CASSQKRGVFPGELFF | TGTGCCAGCAGCCAGAAGCGGGGGGTTTTCCCCGGGGAGCTGTTTTTT
TRBJ1-4 | NA | NA | TRBV30 | CAWSEASGGEKLFF | TGTGCCTGGAGTGAGGCCAGCGGCGGGGAAAAACTGTTTTTT
TRBJ1-4 | NA | NA | TRBV7-9 | CASSLISRGSTNEKLFF | TGTGCCAGCAGCTTAATCTCAAGGGGGTCAACTAATGAAAAACTGTTTTTT
TRBJ1-6 | NA | NA | TRBV7-2 | CAIETGGTSYNSPLHF | TGTGCCATAGAGACGGGGGGAACGTCCTATAATTCACCCCTCCACTTT
TRBJ1-2 | NA | NA | TRBV30 | CAWSGLDTRGHGYTF | TGTGCCTGGAGTGGATTAGACACCCGAGGGCATGGCTACACCTTC
TRBJ2-7 | TRBD1 | NA | TRBV19 | CASSRRQGTFYEQYF | TGTGCCAGTAGTAGAAGACAGGGGACATTCTACGAGCAGTACTTC
TRBJ1-5 | TRBD1 | NA | TRBV5-5 | CASSSKTGLGQHF | TGTGCCAGCAGCTCTAAGACAGGGTTGGGCCAGCATTTT
TRBJ1-5 | TRBD1 | NA | TRBV7-8 | CASSRQGYSNQPQHF | TGTGCCAGCAGTCGACAGGGATATAGCAATCAGCCCCAGCATTTT
TRBJ2-5 | TRBD1 | NA | TRBV19 | CASSTGQGARETQYF | TGTGCCAGTAGTACGGGACAGGGGGCAAGAGAGACCCAGTACTTC
TRBJ2-7 | NA | NA | TRBV7-2 | CASRRPGSLPEQYF | TGTGCCAGCAGGAGACCCGGGAGTCTCCCCGAGCAGTACTTC
TRBJ1-5 | NA | NA | TRBV6-6 | CASSYSEHNQPQHF | TGTGCCAGCAGTTACTCGGAGCACAATCAGCCCCAGCATTTT
TRBJ1-2 | TRBD1 | once | TRBV9 | CASSVALGTGGGYTF | TGTGCCAGCAGCGTAGCCTTGGGGACAGGGGGAGGCTACACCTTC
TRBJ1-2 | TRBD1 | NA | TRBV7-9 | CASSLEGARGYTF | TGTGCCAGCAGCTTGGAGGGGGCGAGGGGCTACACCTTC
TRBJ2-3 | TRBD2 | once | TRBV19 | CASSINAGGPPDTQYF | TGTGCCAGTAGTATAAATGCGGGAGGCCCCCCAGATACGCAGTATTTT
TRBJ2-3 | TRBD2 | once | TRBV18 | CASSPGRGLAGGHRTDTQYF | TGTGCCAGCTCACCGGGACGGGGACTAGCGGGGGGGCATCGGACAGATACGCAGTATTTT
TRBJ1-4 | NA | few | TRBV28 | CASSLRPTNEKLFF | TGTGCCAGCAGTCTGAGGCCAACTAATGAAAAACTGTTTTTT
TRBJ2-1 | NA | NA | TRBV9 | CASSTDLNEQFF | TGTGCCAGCAGCACAGACCTCAATGAGCAGTTCTTC
TRBJ2-7 | NA | NA | TRBV5-1 | CASDRQLSYEQYF | TGCGCCAGCGACCGACAGTTATCCTACGAGCAGTACTTC
TRBJ1-3 | NA | NA | TRBV19 | CASSTSGDSGNTIYF | TGTGCCAGTAGTACCTCAGGGGACTCTGGAAACACCATATATTTT
TRBJ2-7 | TRBD2 | NA | TRBV12-5 | CASGLGTSGNYEQYF | TGTGCTAGTGGTTTGGGGACTAGCGGCAACTACGAGCAGTACTTC
TRBJ2-5 | NA | NA | TRBV5-1 | CASSDPRERQETQYF | TGCGCCAGCAGCGATCCCCGGGAGCGCCAAGAGACCCAGTACTTC